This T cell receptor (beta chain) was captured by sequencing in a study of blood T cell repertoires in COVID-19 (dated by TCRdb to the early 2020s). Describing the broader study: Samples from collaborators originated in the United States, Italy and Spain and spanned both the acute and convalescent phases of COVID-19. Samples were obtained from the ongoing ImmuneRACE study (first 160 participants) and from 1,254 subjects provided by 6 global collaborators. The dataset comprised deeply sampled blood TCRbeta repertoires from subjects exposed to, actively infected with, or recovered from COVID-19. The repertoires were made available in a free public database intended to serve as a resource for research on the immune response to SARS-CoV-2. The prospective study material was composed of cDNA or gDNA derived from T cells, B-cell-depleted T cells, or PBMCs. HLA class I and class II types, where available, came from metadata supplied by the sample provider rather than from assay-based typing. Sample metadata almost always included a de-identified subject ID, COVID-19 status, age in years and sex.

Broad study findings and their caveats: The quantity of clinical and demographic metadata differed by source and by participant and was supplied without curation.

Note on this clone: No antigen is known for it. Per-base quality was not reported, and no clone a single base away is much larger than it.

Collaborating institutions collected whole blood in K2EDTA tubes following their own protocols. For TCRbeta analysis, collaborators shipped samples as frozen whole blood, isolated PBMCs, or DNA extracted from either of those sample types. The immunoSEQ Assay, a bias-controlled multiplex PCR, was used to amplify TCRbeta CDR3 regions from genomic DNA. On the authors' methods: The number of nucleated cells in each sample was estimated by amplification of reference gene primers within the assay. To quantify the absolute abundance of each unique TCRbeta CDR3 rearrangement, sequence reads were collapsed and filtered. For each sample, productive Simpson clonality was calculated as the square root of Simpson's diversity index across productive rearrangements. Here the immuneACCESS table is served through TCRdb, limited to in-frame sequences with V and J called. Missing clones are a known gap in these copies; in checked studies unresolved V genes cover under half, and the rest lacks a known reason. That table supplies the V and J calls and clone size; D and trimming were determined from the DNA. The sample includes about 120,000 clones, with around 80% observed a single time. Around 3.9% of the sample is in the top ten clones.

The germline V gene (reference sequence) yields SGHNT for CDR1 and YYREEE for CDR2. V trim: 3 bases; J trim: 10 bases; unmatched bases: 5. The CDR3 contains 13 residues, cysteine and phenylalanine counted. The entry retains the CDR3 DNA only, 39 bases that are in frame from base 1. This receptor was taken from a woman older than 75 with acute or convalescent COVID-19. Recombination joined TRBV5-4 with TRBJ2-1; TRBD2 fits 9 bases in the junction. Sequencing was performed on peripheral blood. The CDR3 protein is CASSYERGDEQFF. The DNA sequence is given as TGTGCCAGCAGCTACGAGCGGGGGGACGAGCAGTTCTTC.